These 7 T cell receptor beta chains share one sample of origin, sequenced in a study of T cell responses to AZD1222 COVID-19 vaccine. Sequencing was performed with immunoSEQ multiplex PCR; in TCRdb, only in-frame clones are kept and a portion is missing. The sample holds 100,000 to 150,000 clones; around 90% are singletons and the top ten take 5.4%. The specimen was peripheral blood, collected on day 0 of AZD1222 vaccination. The receptors derive from an adult in good health.

The chain employs TRBV6-5 and TRBJ1-1; D is perhaps TRBD1 (5 bases). CDR3 length equals 15 residues. V shed 7 bases and J shed 3 bases, with 18 bases lying between them. The V gene's germline CDR1 is MNHEY and CDR2 SVGAGI. CDR3 region: CASTPPQGFDTEAFF. CDR3 DNA: TGTGCCAGCACCCCACCGCAGGGTTTCGACACTGAAGCTTTCTTT.

This clone was counted a single time. The chain has TRBV11-3 and TRBJ2-2, with D perhaps matching TRBD2 (6 bases). CDR1 and CDR2 from the germline V gene are SGHNT and YENEEA. The CDR3 sequence is 16 residues long. V dropped 5 bases and J dropped 3 bases, with 16 bases sitting between them. The CDR3 sequence is CASSNRRDFDTGELFF. DNA for the CDR3: TGTGCCAGCAGCAATCGTAGGGACTTCGACACCGGGGAGCTGTTTTTT.

This chain uses TRBV21-1 with TRBJ2-7; the table's D call, TRBD1, was not checked against the DNA. TRBV21-1 is noted as a pseudogene. The CDR3 sequence is 17 residues long. CDR3 sequence: CASPDRAALLGHLEQYF. Written as DNA, the CDR3 is TGTGCCAGCCCCGACCGGGCGGCACTCCTAGGACATCTCGAGCAGTACTTC.

The chain carries TRBV19 and TRBJ1-4; D call uncertain. Germline V lookup: CDR1 LNHDA, CDR2 SQIVND (reference sequence). The CDR3 is 15 residues long. V was shortened by 3 bases and J by 4 bases, with 12 bases between the two germline ends. The CDR3 loop reads CASSIGQFFNEKLFF. The CDR3 DNA follows: TGTGCCAGTAGTATCGGGCAGTTCTTTAATGAAAAACTGTTTTTT.

V usage is TRBV7-9 and J usage is TRBJ2-3, with 7 bases that match TRBD2. Germline-derived CDR1 and CDR2 are SEHNR and FQNEAQ (reference sequence). The ends lost 5 bases at V and 6 bases at J; junction bases unmatched: 20. The CDR3 has 18 amino acids. DNA for the CDR3: TGTGCCAGCAGCCTCCGGGTAATTACCGCGGGAGCTGTGGATACGCAGTATTTT. Translation: CASSLRVITAGAVDTQYF.

J is TRBJ2-7 and V is TRBV18; D unclear. V was trimmed by 4 bases and J by 5 bases, leaving 12 bases between them. CDR1 and CDR2 from the germline V gene are KGHSH and LQKENI. This CDR3 has 13 amino acids. The CDR3 DNA reads TGTGCCAGCTCACTACGGAACGAGGACGAGCAGTACTTC. Protein sequence: CASSLRNEDEQYF.

V gene TRBV4-2 combines with J gene TRBJ2-7; D call uncertain. There are 13 residues in the CDR3. With 3 bases removed from V and 2 bases from J, the gap between germline ends came to 8 bases. CDR1 and CDR2 (germline): LGHNA, YNFKEQ. Written as DNA, the CDR3 is TGTGCCAGCAGCCAGATGGGAACCTACGAGCAGTACTTC. Residues: CASSQMGTYEQYF.